What follows is one T cell receptor (beta chain) and its context. The antigen is undetermined. The CDR3 totals 14 residues. The J segment lost 5 bases and the V segment lost 3 bases, leaving 2 bases of the junction unmatched. From germline, CDR1 is LGHNA and CDR2 YSLEER. This specimen comes from a study of vaccination effects on CD4 cells after COVID-19. At the level of the study: Samples that were drawn after vaccination came a median of 72 days after the second dose. Peptides at approximately 10 ug/ml and IL-2 at about 10 IU/ml were added to two million PBMC per well.

The authors isolated CD4+ T cells after roughly eleven days of culture. Every participant took two doses of the BNT162b2 or mRNA-1273 vaccine. Recipients of the vaccine had no prior SARS-CoV-2 infection and negative nucleocapsid antibodies. Assay used: immunoSEQ multiplex PCR; TCRdb lists only in-frame clones, some missing. The sample consists of just under 75,000 clones, 73% of them appearing once. This clonotype was sampled from a human donor who received a COVID-19 vaccine. The material sequenced was CD4+ T cells from PBMCs cultured without peptide, taken after COVID-19 vaccination. V usage is TRBV4-3 and J usage is TRBJ2-1; 9 bases map to TRBD1. Here the CDR3 DNA reads TGCGCCAGCAGCCAGAGGACAGGGGACAATGAGCAGTTCTTC. Protein: CASSQRTGDNEQFF.